Each of the 30 T cell receptor beta chains below was sequenced from the same sample in a study of T-cell memory formation after mild COVID-19. TCRdb analysed the 5' RACE reads with MiXCR anew, one entry per CDR3 protein. The sample has about 360,000 distinct CDR3 sequences, around 15% seen once. Source material: PBMCs or a T cell subset sorted from them (not recorded which). All receptors derive from a man between 18 and 35 years old who had mild COVID-19 (a few samples of this study predate the infection). Cell type and time point are not known.

V and J are TRBV30 and TRBJ2-3; 7 bases line up with TRBD2. This CDR3 is built from 14 residues. V lost 0 bases, J lost 4 bases, and 4 bases stayed unmatched. The germline V gene encodes CDR1 GTSNPN and CDR2 SVGIG (reference sequence). The CDR3 region has the DNA TGTGCCTGGAGTGTAGGGCTAGCGGCAGATACGCAGTATTTT. It is translated as CAWSVGLAADTQYF.

This clonotype was seen a handful of times. V and J are TRBV10-2 and TRBJ1-5; no definite D call. CDR3 size: 12 residues. Trimming cost V 8 bases and J 6 bases, with 11 bases left between them. CDR1 and CDR2 from the germline V gene are WSHSY and SAAADI. The chain's CDR3 is CASSDVGQPQHF. In DNA, the CDR3 is TGCGCCAGCTCCGATGTTGGTCAGCCCCAGCATTTT.

This clonotype has a count of ten or more. The genes are TRBV5-1 and TRBJ2-3; 7 bases line up with TRBD1. Trimming removed 10 bases from V and 2 bases from J; junction bases left unmatched: 16. The CDR3 has 16 amino acids. Germline assignment: CDR1 SGHRS and CDR2 YFSETQ. CDR3 sequence (DNA): TGCGCCGGGTCGACAGGGAATCCCTCCCTCACAGATACGCAGTATTTT. Translation: CAGSTGNPSLTDTQYF.

This clonotype was observed a few times. The chain combines TRBV19 with TRBJ1-6; D may be TRBD1 (6 bases). CDR1 LNHDA and CDR2 SQIVND come from the germline V gene (reference sequence). The CDR3 extends over 16 amino acids. V lost 7 bases and J 7 bases, leaving 20 bases between the germline ends. The DNA of the CDR3 is TGTGCCAGTACCCCAATGGCGGGGGCGACGAATTCACCCCTCCACTTT. As protein: CASTPMAGATNSPLHF.

This clonotype was found a few times. The chain couples TRBV11-2 to TRBJ2-1; a weak D match, TRBD2 (6 bases). Germline values: CDR1 SGHAT, CDR2 FQNNGV. CDR3 length: 13 residues. Trimming shortened V by 5 bases and J by 4 bases, and 9 bases separated the two germline ends. The CDR3 bases are TGTGCCAGCAGCGGGGGGTATTACAATGAGCAGTTCTTC. Encoded protein: CASSGGYYNEQFF.

Only a few counts were recorded for this clonotype. The rearrangement links TRBV27 to TRBJ2-7; tentative D call: TRBD2 (6 bases). The germline V and J ends were trimmed by 5 bases and 0 bases, with 11 bases remaining between them. CDR3 size: 14 residues. Germline CDR1 MNHEY, CDR2 SMNVEV (reference sequence). This chain's CDR3 is CASSRTGDSYEQYF. In nucleotides, the CDR3 is TGTGCCAGCAGTCGGACGGGGGACTCCTACGAGCAGTACTTC.

The chain links TRBV11-3 to TRBJ2-3; TRBD2 might be the D (5 bases). The CDR3 is 15 residues long. Trimming pared 5 bases from V and 2 bases from J, leaving 14 bases between. Germline V CDR1 and CDR2: SGHNT, YENEEA. The CDR3 coding sequence is TGTGCCAGCAGCGCGACCAGCGGATCCACAGATACGCAGTATTTT. The encoded protein is CASSATSGSTDTQYF.

The chain joins TRBV5-1 to TRBJ1-1; D ambiguous. V lost 4 bases and J 2 bases, leaving 15 bases between the germline ends. Germline CDR1 and CDR2: SGHRS and YFSETQ. The CDR3 runs 15 residues. The CDR3 loop is CASSPLQPPNTEAFF. CDR3 nucleotides: TGCGCCAGCAGCCCTCTACAGCCTCCCAACACTGAAGCTTTCTTT.

The chain joins TRBV5-4 to TRBJ2-6; D ambiguous. The V and J ends lost 6 bases and 0 bases respectively, with 4 bases between them. Germline loops: CDR1 SGHNT, CDR2 YYREEE (reference sequence). The CDR3 loop spans 13 amino acids. The CDR3 nucleotides read TGTGCCAGCATGCGCTCTGGGGCCAACGTCCTGACTTTC. It specifies CASMRSGANVLTF.

This clonotype has only a few counts. V and J are TRBV20-1 and TRBJ1-2; TRBD1 is a possible D gene (6 bases). Germline lookup yields CDR1 DFQATT and CDR2 SNEGSKA (reference sequence). This CDR3 spans 14 amino acids. Deletions cut 3 bases from V and 8 bases from J, with 19 bases between. CDR3 sequence: CSASELDGDRGYTF. In nucleotides, the CDR3 is TGCAGTGCTAGCGAGCTGGACGGCGACAGGGGCTACACCTTC.

In its sample, this clonotype was seen a few times. This chain connects TRBV6-5 to TRBJ1-1; D call uncertain. The CDR3 has 12 amino acids. V was clipped by 10 bases and J by 1 base, with 10 bases between them. Germline V gene data show CDR1 as MNHEY and CDR2 as SVGAGI. The CDR3 DNA reads as TGTGCCACCTCCTTCCGGAACACTGAAGCTTTCTTT. Translating it yields CATSFRNTEAFF.

There are many counts of this clonotype. The V and J genes are TRBV3-1 and TRBJ1-5, with 12 nucleotides matching TRBD1. Germline lookup yields CDR1 LGHDT and CDR2 YNNKEL (reference sequence). J was trimmed by 7 bases and V by 5 bases; bases with no gene match: 6. This CDR3 region has 15 residues. This CDR3 reads CASSWGQGARQPQHF. The CDR3 DNA follows: TGTGCCAGCAGCTGGGGACAGGGGGCGAGGCAGCCCCAGCATTTT.

This clonotype has more than one count but fewer than ten. The chain has TRBV5-1 and TRBJ1-6; D might be TRBD1 (6 bases). This CDR3 is built from 13 residues. Germline loops: CDR1 SGHRS, CDR2 YFSETQ. V lost 1 base and J 9 bases, leaving 8 bases between the germline ends. The CDR3 is CASSLTGFSPLHF. CDR3 coding DNA: TGCGCCAGCAGCTTGACAGGGTTTTCACCCCTCCACTTT.

This clonotype has more than one count but fewer than ten. This chain links TRBV5-1 with TRBJ2-5; TRBD1 matches at 7 bases. The J segment lost 5 bases and the V segment lost 2 bases, leaving 15 bases of the junction unmatched. The CDR3 has 17 residues. Germline lookup yields CDR1 SGHRS and CDR2 YFSETQ. The CDR3 loop reads CASSFRQGRDSRETQYF. CDR3 DNA: TGCGCCAGCAGCTTTAGACAGGGACGGGATTCTAGGGAGACCCAGTACTTC.

This clonotype has at least ten counts. V usage is TRBV4-1 and J usage is TRBJ2-5; D gene ambiguous. The germline V gene has CDR1 MGHRA and CDR2 YSYEKL. CDR3 size: 13 residues. The V gene lost 3 bases and the J gene lost 0 bases, with 5 bases spanning the gap. The CDR3, as DNA: TGCGCCAGCAGCCATCCTGACCAAGAGACCCAGTACTTC. It is translated as CASSHPDQETQYF.

There are a few counts of this clonotype. The V and J genes are TRBV5-1 and TRBJ2-5, with TRBD1 matching 7 bases. CDR3 length: 13 residues. V lost 4 bases to trimming and J lost 5 bases; unmatched junction nucleotides: 5. CDR1 is SGHRS and CDR2 is YFSETQ in the germline V gene. In DNA form, the CDR3 reads TGCGCCAGCAGCCAACAGGGGCTCGAGACCCAGTACTTC. It codes for CASSQQGLETQYF.

This clonotype was observed a handful of times. The rearrangement links TRBV4-3 to TRBJ1-1; TRBD1 is a possible D gene (6 bases). The CDR3 has 14 amino acids. V lost 2 bases and J 1 base, leaving 8 bases between the germline ends. The V gene's germline CDR1 is LGHNA and CDR2 YSLEER. The CDR3 coding sequence is TGCGCCAGCAGCCAAAGCAGGGGGAACACTGAAGCTTTCTTT. The encoded protein is CASSQSRGNTEAFF.

As for this clonotype: A much larger clone lies one base from this, so it may be a read error. V is TRBV6-6 and J is TRBJ2-3, with a tentative D call TRBD2 (7 bases). CDR1 is MNHNY and CDR2 is SVGAGI in the germline V gene (reference sequence). The CDR3 consists of 14 residues. CDR3 amino acids: CDSRPGGPRDTQYF. The CDR3 nucleotides are TGTGACAGCAGACCGGGGGGCCCGCGGGATACGCAGTATTTT.

This clonotype was detected a few times. The chain is built from TRBV6-5 and TRBJ2-3; no definite D call. This CDR3 has 15 residues. V lost 7 bases and J 0 bases, leaving 14 bases between the germline ends. The germline V gene encodes CDR1 MNHEY and CDR2 SVGAGI. CDR3 in amino acids: CASTHSQPSTDTQYF. The CDR3 DNA is TGTGCCAGCACGCACAGCCAACCTAGCACAGATACGCAGTATTTT.

The table lists this clonotype with a few counts. The rearrangement joins TRBV4-3 to TRBJ2-2; D call uncertain. CDR1 LGHNA and CDR2 YSLEER come from the germline V gene. The V end lost 0 bases, the J end lost 2 bases, and 16 bases lay between the germline ends. The CDR3 totals 18 residues. This CDR3 is CASSQEAQNPLNTGELFF. The CDR3 DNA sequence: TGCGCCAGCAGCCAAGAGGCCCAGAACCCCCTTAACACCGGGGAGCTGTTTTTT.

A few counts support this clonotype. The J gene is TRBJ2-7, the V gene TRBV12-3 or TRBV12-4; tentative D call: TRBD1 (6 bases). This CDR3 is 14 amino acids long. The V and J ends lost 6 bases and 0 bases respectively, with 12 bases between them. Here the CDR3 reads CASSLPGHSYEQYV. CDR3 nucleotide sequence: TGTGCCAGCAGCCTCCCGGGACACTCCTACGAGCAGTACGTC.

The CDR3 spells CASSPGQGAHEQYF. DNA of the CDR3: TGTGCCAGCAGCCCCGGACAGGGGGCTCACGAGCAGTACTTC. The V and J genes are TRBV4-2 and TRBJ2-7, with 11 bases fitting TRBD1. This CDR3 contains 14 residues. The trim removed 4 bases at V and 5 bases at J, leaving 4 bases unmatched. Germline CDR1 is LGHNA and CDR2 is YNFKEQ.

This chain links TRBV28 with TRBJ1-4; weak D call: TRBD1 (5 bases). This CDR3 contains 15 residues. Germline assignment: CDR1 MDHEN and CDR2 SYDVKM. Trimming took 7 bases from V and 0 from J, leaving 12 bases between them. The CDR3 spells CASTEQAATNEKLFF. DNA for the CDR3: TGTGCCAGCACCGAACAGGCTGCAACTAATGAAAAACTGTTTTTT.

This clonotype occurred a few times. The gene calls are TRBV6-6 and TRBJ1-5; 8 bases map to TRBD1. This CDR3 region has 16 residues. From germline, CDR1 is MNHNY and CDR2 SVGAGI (reference sequence). V lost 4 bases to trimming and J lost 4 bases; unmatched junction nucleotides: 9. In DNA form, the CDR3 reads TGTGCCAGCAGTTCTTGGGCAGGGGGCGAGAATCAGCCCCAGCATTTT. Its translation: CASSSWAGGENQPQHF.

There are a few counts of this clonotype. The chain employs TRBV12-3 or TRBV12-4 and TRBJ2-2; 12 nucleotides agree with TRBD2. Trimming took 1 base from V and 7 from J; bases not matched to a gene: 7. CDR3 size: 17 residues. CDR3 DNA sequence: TGTGCCAGCAGTTTAGGACTAGCGGGGGCCCGGGACGGGGAGCTGTTTTTT. Translation gives CASSLGLAGARDGELFF.

This clonotype came up a few times. The chain employs TRBV7-2 and TRBJ1-5, with D maybe TRBD1 (6 bases). With 1 base removed from V and 3 bases from J, the gap between germline ends came to 10 bases. Germline loops: CDR1 SGHTA, CDR2 FQGNSA. The CDR3 has 15 residues. The CDR3 coding sequence is TGTGCCAGCAGCTTAGGGGGGCCCCACAATCAGCCCCAGCATTTT. This sequence encodes CASSLGGPHNQPQHF.

This clonotype showed up just a few times. The rearrangement joins TRBV5-1 to TRBJ2-3; D gene uncertain. The ends were cut back, 3 bases at V and 5 bases at J, with 7 bases in the middle. The V gene's germline CDR1 is SGHRS and CDR2 YFSETQ. This CDR3 has 12 residues. The CDR3 here is CASSSVQDTQYF. The CDR3 DNA reads as TGCGCCAGCAGCTCAGTTCAAGATACGCAGTATTTT.

There are many counts of this clonotype. The chain couples TRBV12-3 or TRBV12-4 to TRBJ2-3, with 8 bases fitting TRBD1. With V trimmed by 6 bases and J by 7 bases, 9 bases remained unmatched. CDR3 size: 14 residues. The CDR3 sequence is CASSTGTGFYTQYF. The DNA for the CDR3 is TGTGCCAGCAGCACCGGGACAGGTTTTTATACGCAGTATTTT.

The V gene is TRBV5-1, the J gene TRBJ1-1, with D maybe TRBD1 (5 bases). V was cut by 3 bases and J by 8 bases, with 17 bases left in between. This CDR3 contains 14 residues. Germline CDR1 and CDR2: SGHRS and YFSETQ. The CDR3 reads CASSWAGRGGEAFF. DNA of the CDR3: TGCGCCAGCAGCTGGGCGGGACGGGGCGGCGAAGCTTTCTTT.

V and J are TRBV6-2 or TRBV6-3 and TRBJ1-5; TRBD1 is a possible D gene (6 bases). The CDR3 consists of 15 residues. Trimming removed 10 bases from V and 2 bases from J, with 18 bases in between. Germline V gene lookup returns CDR1 MNHEY and CDR2 SVGEGT. CDR3 nucleotides: TGTGCCACCCTCGGGGGGGCTGGAGGCAATCAGCCCCAGCATTTT. Its protein product is CATLGGAGGNQPQHF.